Following are 28 T cell receptor beta chains from one sample sequenced in a study of blood T cells in healthy people across ages. With a J-beta primer mix and a sample-barcoded 5' primer, a second PCR ran about 7 to 11 cycles. From the 5' RACE reads, TCRdb called clonotypes with MiXCR, one entry per CDR3 protein. The repertoire holds about a million distinct CDR3 sequences, with 30% to 40% as singletons. Sequencing was carried out using blood. These receptors all come from a man younger than 35 in good health.

This chain connects TRBV13 to TRBJ2-3; D may match TRBD1 or TRBD2 (6 bases each). The germline CDR1 and CDR2 sequences are PRHDT and FYEKMQ (reference sequence). There are 17 residues in the CDR3. Deletions cut 2 bases from V and 3 bases from J, with 18 bases between. In DNA form, the CDR3 reads TGTGCCAGCAGCTTAACCGGATGGGGGGCAAGGACAGATACGCAGTATTTT. Encoded protein: CASSLTGWGARTDTQYF.

This clonotype was seen many times. The gene calls are TRBV12-3 or TRBV12-4 and TRBJ1-2; D gene uncertain. The V end was cut by 3 bases, the J end by 3 bases, with 2 bases between. The CDR3 covers 11 residues. CDR3 in DNA: TGTGCCAGCAGTTTCGACTATGGCTACACCTTC. Protein sequence: CASSFDYGYTF.

The V gene is TRBV27, the J gene TRBJ2-3; the match to TRBD2 covers 9 bases. CDR3 size: 18 residues. Trimming took 4 bases from V and 0 from J; bases not matched to a gene: 11. Germline V gene lookup returns CDR1 MNHEY and CDR2 SMNVEV (reference sequence). Here the CDR3 DNA reads TGTGCCAGCAGTTCATCCCCGTTGGCGGGGGGGAGCACAGATACGCAGTATTTT. Its translation is CASSSSPLAGGSTDTQYF.

The V call is TRBV6-1, the J call TRBJ2-2; 7 nucleotides match TRBD1. The CDR3 extends over 19 amino acids. The germline V gene has CDR1 MNHNS and CDR2 SASEGT. V was pared by 5 bases and J by 8 bases, with 23 bases of the junction left unmatched. CDR3 in DNA: TGTGCCAGCAGTCTCTGGGGAACAGGGGCGACTCTGCACCCTGGGGAGCTGTTTTTT. Its translation is CASSLWGTGATLHPGELFF.

This clonotype has only a few counts. The CDR3, as DNA: TGTGCCAGCAGCTCCCACGGGACTAGCGGGGGCAATGAGCAGTTCTTC. It translates to CASSSHGTSGGNEQFF. The V call is TRBV13, the J call TRBJ2-1; 14 bases line up with TRBD2. Germline CDR1 is PRHDT and CDR2 is FYEKMQ (reference sequence). The J segment lost 6 bases and the V segment lost 4 bases, leaving 5 bases of the junction unmatched. The CDR3 sequence is 16 residues long.

The chain combines TRBV7-6 with TRBJ1-1; 7 nucleotides match TRBD1. This CDR3 contains 16 residues. V lost 4 bases, J lost 3 bases, and 11 bases stayed unmatched. CDR1 SGHVS and CDR2 FNYEAQ come from the germline V gene. The CDR3 DNA sequence: TGTGCCAGCAGCTCAAGAGACAGGGAGGCTTACACTGAAGCTTTCTTT. It is translated as CASSSRDREAYTEAFF.

The table lists this clonotype with a few counts. The CDR3 region has the DNA TGCGCCAGCAGCTTGAGGCGGGCAGGGGGGTATAATTCACCCCTCCACTTT. Amino acids: CASSLRRAGGYNSPLHF. V usage is TRBV5-1 and J usage is TRBJ1-6; 7 nucleotides agree with TRBD1. Trimming at V came to 1 base and at J to 4 bases, leaving 8 bases not matched to a gene. Germline CDR1 reads SGHRS; CDR2 reads YFSETQ. The CDR3 totals 17 residues.

This clonotype was picked up a small number of times. The chain joins TRBV20-1 to TRBJ2-3; 9 bases fit TRBD2. Per the germline V gene, CDR1 is DFQATT and CDR2 is SNEGSKA (reference sequence). Trimming removed 0 bases from V and 4 bases from J; junction bases left unmatched: 5. There are 15 residues in the CDR3. CDR3 protein: CSAREGSGRSDTQYF. CDR3 sequence (DNA): TGCAGTGCTAGAGAAGGTAGCGGGAGATCAGATACGCAGTATTTT.

This chain joins TRBV7-2 and TRBJ2-3; TRBD1 matches 11 bases. Germline V gene sequence: CDR1 SGHTA, CDR2 FQGNSA. V lost 4 bases to trimming and J lost 4 bases; unmatched junction nucleotides: 16. This CDR3 is 19 amino acids long. The DNA for the CDR3 is TGTGCCAGCAGCTCCCGGACAGGGGGCTATCCATTCCCTGCAGATACGCAGTATTTT. Protein: CASSSRTGGYPFPADTQYF. The whole variable domain, remainder taken from reference TRBV7-2 and TRBJ2-3, is GAGVSQSPSNKVTEKGKDVELRCDPISGHTALYWYRQSLGQGLEFLIYFQGNSAPDKSGLPSDRFSAERTGGSVSTLTIQRTQQEDSAVYLCASSSRTGGYPFPADTQYFGPGTRLTVL.

In this sample, this clonotype turned up a few times. The V and J genes are TRBV11-1 and TRBJ2-7; no reliable D call. With 3 bases removed from V and 7 bases from J, the gap between germline ends came to 22 bases. Germline-derived CDR1 and CDR2 are SGHAT and FQDESV (reference sequence). CDR3 length equals 16 residues. CDR3 amino acids: CASSFSYARSLREQYF. In nucleotides, the CDR3 is TGTGCCAGCAGCTTTAGTTACGCGCGTTCTCTTCGAGAGCAGTACTTC.

V gene TRBV20-1 combines with J gene TRBJ2-5; 9 positions agree with TRBD2. This CDR3 has 13 residues. CDR1 DFQATT and CDR2 SNEGSKA come from the germline V gene (reference sequence). J was trimmed by 3 bases and V by 5 bases; bases with no gene match: 4. The DNA for the CDR3 is TGCAGTGCTCCGATAGCGGGAGAAGAGACCCAGTACTTC. Translation: CSAPIAGEETQYF.

This sequence joins TRBV9 and TRBJ2-1, with 11 bases fitting TRBD2. The J call may be wrong; the DNA end is better matched by TRBJ2-7. This CDR3 is built from 16 residues. Germline V gene data show CDR1 as SGDLS and CDR2 as YYNGEE. Written as DNA, the CDR3 is TGTGCCAGCAGCGTAGCTAGCGGGGGGCCCTACAATGAGCAGTACTTC. Translating it yields CASSVASGGPYNEQYF.

This clonotype was picked up a small number of times. The rearrangement uses TRBV4-3 and TRBJ1-1, with TRBD1 matching over 8 bases. The CDR3 runs to 17 residues. V was clipped by 1 base and J by 11 bases; unmatched bases: 18. The V gene's germline CDR1 is LGHNA and CDR2 YSLEER. CDR3 sequence (DNA): TGCGCCAGCAGCCAAGGAACCGGGACAGGTGCCCTGAACGTTGCTTTCTTT. As protein: CASSQGTGTGALNVAFF.

V usage is TRBV28 and J usage is TRBJ1-6; D might be TRBD1 (6 bases). Germline V gene data show CDR1 as MDHEN and CDR2 as SYDVKM. With 6 bases removed from V and 7 bases from J, the gap between germline ends came to 10 bases. The CDR3 is made up of 13 amino acids. CDR3 in amino acids: CASSHRANSPLHF. The CDR3 nucleotides read TGTGCCAGCAGCCACAGGGCCAATTCACCCCTCCACTTT.

The rearrangement uses TRBV3-1 and TRBJ2-5; D assignment may be TRBD1 or TRBD2 (5 bases each). CDR1 and CDR2 from the germline V gene are LGHDT and YNNKEL (reference sequence). V dropped 4 bases and J dropped 4 bases, with 13 bases sitting between them. This CDR3 has 14 amino acids. Here the CDR3 reads CASSLDWGSETQYF. Written as DNA, the CDR3 is TGTGCCAGCAGCCTGGATTGGGGGTCAGAGACCCAGTACTTC.

Notes on this clonotype: The junction differs from germline at one of its ends, possibly a read error. The genes are TRBV7-9 and TRBJ1-2; 7 bases map to TRBD1. CDR3 length equals 16 residues. Germline values: CDR1 SEHNR, CDR2 FQNEAQ (reference sequence). Here the CDR3 reads CASSPKWDRSGYGHTF. Written as DNA, the CDR3 is TGTGCCAGCAGCCCAAAGTGGGACAGAAGTGGGTATGGCCACACCTTC.

This clonotype was seen more than once but under ten times. The J gene is TRBJ2-1, the V gene TRBV20-1, with TRBD2 identical over 9 bases. CDR1 and CDR2 (germline): DFQATT, SNEGSKA (reference sequence). The V segment lost 0 bases and the J segment 5 bases; nucleotides outside the gene matches: 5. The CDR3 is 15 residues long. Written as DNA, the CDR3 is TGCAGTGCTAGAGAAAAGGGGACTAGCCACAATGAGCAGTTCTTC. Translation gives CSAREKGTSHNEQFF.

The genes are TRBV29-1 and TRBJ2-7; 8 nucleotides align to TRBD1. The CDR3 covers 15 residues. CDR1 and CDR2 from the germline V gene are SQVTM and ANQGSEA. V lost 7 bases and J lost 3; bases outside the gene matches: 14. CDR3: CSAMMDRATLYEQYF. CDR3 nucleotide sequence: TGCAGCGCCATGATGGACAGGGCCACTCTCTACGAGCAGTACTTC.

The rearrangement joins TRBV29-1 to TRBJ2-5; perhaps TRBD1 as D (5 bases). Trimming removed 5 bases from V and 2 bases from J, with 9 bases in between. The CDR3 extends over 12 amino acids. Germline V gene data show CDR1 as SQVTM and CDR2 as ANQGSEA. The CDR3, as DNA: TGCAGCGTTACCCAGGGACAAGAGACCCAGTACTTC. This encodes CSVTQGQETQYF. The entire variable domain, with the rest obtained from reference TRBV29-1 and TRBJ2-5, is as follows: SAVISQKPSRDICQRGTSLTIQCQVDSQVTMMFWYRQQPGQSLTLIATANQGSEATYESGFVIDKFPISRPNLTFSTLTVSNMSPEDSSIYLCSVTQGQETQYFGPGTRLLVL.

Worth noting for this clonotype: This likely comes from a read error, as the CDR3 has no conserved phenylalanine or tryptophan at its end. The chain employs TRBV20-1 and TRBJ2-7, with TRBD2 matching over 11 bases. CDR3 length: 14 residues. The V gene's germline CDR1 is DFQATT and CDR2 SNEGSKA (reference sequence). V was pared by 4 bases and J by 7 bases, with 9 bases of the junction left unmatched. The CDR3 here is CSATLAGGRKEQYL. DNA of the CDR3: TGCAGTGCTACATTAGCGGGGGGGCGTAAGGAGCAGTACTTA.

The rearrangement joins TRBV24-1 to TRBJ2-3, with 9 nucleotides matching TRBD2. CDR3 length: 16 amino acids. Germline V gene sequence: CDR1 KGHDR, CDR2 SFDVKD. The J segment lost 4 bases and the V segment lost 3 bases, leaving 7 bases of the junction unmatched. The CDR3, as DNA: TGTGCCACCAGTGATCCGATAGCGGGGGCGGCAGATACGCAGTATTTT. Translating gives CATSDPIAGAADTQYF.

The V and J genes are TRBV7-2 and TRBJ1-2; TRBD1 matches 9 bases. The V and J ends lost 5 bases and 2 bases, in that order; junction bases with no gene match: 6. Germline V gene sequence: CDR1 SGHTA, CDR2 FQGNSA. The CDR3 loop spans 15 amino acids. The CDR3 sequence: CASSNRGLVNYGYTF. CDR3 sequence (DNA): TGTGCCAGCAGCAACAGGGGGCTGGTGAACTATGGCTACACCTTC.

The chain joins TRBV7-2 to TRBJ1-2, with 7 bases aligning to TRBD1. This CDR3 comprises 14 residues. Germline CDR1 SGHTA, CDR2 FQGNSA. V dropped 5 bases and J dropped 6; count of bases not matched to a gene: 9. In DNA form, the CDR3 reads TGTGCCAGCAGCGTAGACAGGGATTTCGATGGCTACACCTTC. It specifies CASSVDRDFDGYTF. The full variable domain, with the rest looked up from reference TRBV7-2 and TRBJ1-2, is GAGVSQSPSNKVTEKGKDVELRCDPISGHTALYWYRQSLGQGLEFLIYFQGNSAPDKSGLPSDRFSAERTGGSVSTLTIQRTQQEDSAVYLCASSVDRDFDGYTFGSGTRLTVV.

Notes on this clonotype: A junction boundary mismatches the germline segment, possibly from a read error. The chain combines TRBV12-3 or TRBV12-4 with TRBJ1-5; no firm D call. The CDR3 contains 15 residues. The CDR3 nucleotides read TGTGCCAGCAGCTCCGGGATTCCCGGCAATCGGCCCCAGCATTTT. It is translated as CASSSGIPGNRPQHF.

This chain connects TRBV6-5 to TRBJ1-2; 9 positions agree with TRBD1. The CDR3 is 16 amino acids. Germline values: CDR1 MNHEY, CDR2 SVGAGI. V was pared by 8 bases and J by 1 base, with 11 bases of the junction left unmatched. Here the CDR3 reads CASGKGTGLYNYGYTF. In DNA, the CDR3 is TGTGCCAGCGGCAAGGGGACAGGGCTCTATAACTATGGCTACACCTTC.

In this sample, this clonotype turned up a few times. This chain uses TRBV4-3 with TRBJ1-2; D ambiguous. CDR3 length equals 14 residues. Germline V gene sequence: CDR1 LGHNA, CDR2 YSLEER. The V end was cut by 1 base, the J end by 8 bases, with 14 bases between. CDR3 DNA sequence: TGCGCCAGCAGCCAAGGAACCGCACTGATCGGCTACACCTTC. Translation gives CASSQGTALIGYTF.

The gene calls are TRBV28 and TRBJ1-2; 7 bases are a match to TRBD1. This CDR3 contains 14 residues. The germline V gene encodes CDR1 MDHEN and CDR2 SYDVKM. CDR3 protein: CTGSSGTDNYGYTF. The DNA of the CDR3 is TGTACCGGCAGTTCGGGGACAGACAACTATGGCTACACCTTC.

The chain links TRBV7-2 to TRBJ2-3; no clear D. In germline, CDR1 is SGHTA, CDR2 FQGNSA. This CDR3 is 17 amino acids long. The V end was cut by 1 base, the J end by 0 bases, with 14 bases between. CDR3 region: CASSLVGSITSTDTQYF. CDR3 DNA: TGTGCCAGCAGCTTAGTCGGATCCATAACTAGCACAGATACGCAGTATTTT. The full variable domain, its missing parts supplied by reference TRBV7-2 and TRBJ2-3, is GAGVSQSPSNKVTEKGKDVELRCDPISGHTALYWYRQSLGQGLEFLIYFQGNSAPDKSGLPSDRFSAERTGGSVSTLTIQRTQQEDSAVYLCASSLVGSITSTDTQYFGPGTRLTVL.